These 7 T cell receptor beta chains were all obtained from the same sample, sequenced in a study of shared clonotypes between healthy human individuals (dated by TCRdb to 2020 to 2022). The library came from the immunoSEQ multiplex PCR assay. As stored in TCRdb, this immuneACCESS dataset retains in-frame rearrangements with V and J assigned. A fraction of the clones does not appear; measured against another copy, unresolved V genes explain less than half of the discrepancy, and the remainder lacks a known reason. For this sample the table gives approximately 2.5 million clones, of which roughly 93% were detected only once. The ten largest clonotypes hold about 0.38% of the sample. Sequencing was carried out using naive CD4+ T cells from PBMCs. The cell subset or site label, read with the paper, signifies: CD45RA+ positively selected. The receptor source for this set is a man between 18 and 35 years old in good health. Some clones in this sample may be carry-over from other donors' samples.

This chain joins TRBV18 and TRBJ1-1, with TRBD1 matching 12 bases. Germline V gene data show CDR1 as KGHSH and CDR2 as LQKENI. The CDR3 runs 17 residues. V lost 4 bases to trimming and J lost 3 bases; unmatched junction nucleotides: 9. CDR3 sequence reads: CASSRGTGGGVDTEAFF. The DNA of the CDR3 is TGTGCCAGCTCACGAGGGACAGGGGGCGGGGTGGACACTGAAGCTTTCTTT. The variable domain in full, completed from reference TRBV18 and TRBJ1-1, reads NAGVMQNPRHLVRRRGQEARLRCSPMKGHSHVYWYRQLPEEGLKFMVYLQKENIIDESGMPKERFSAEFPKEGPSILRIQQVVRGDSAAYFCASSRGTGGGVDTEAFFGQGTRLTVV.

The rearrangement joins TRBV4-1 to TRBJ2-3, with a tentative D call TRBD1 (5 bases). Trimming removed 6 bases at V and 2 bases at J, with 18 bases between. The CDR3 covers 16 residues. Per germline, CDR1 MGHRA and CDR2 YSYEKL. DNA of the CDR3: TGCGCCAGCAGTCCAGGGCAGGGCTTCTCCACAGATACGCAGTATTTT. It specifies CASSPGQGFSTDTQYF.

Remarks on this clone: Distinct nucleotide sequences in the sample also encode this CDR3. The chain employs TRBV28 and TRBJ1-2, with 7 bases that match TRBD1. Germline CDR1 and CDR2: MDHEN and SYDVKM. CDR3 size: 13 residues. V trimming: 5 bases; J trimming: 2 bases; junction bases outside the gene matches: 2. The chain's CDR3 is CASSLTGNYGYTF. The CDR3 bases are TGTGCCAGCAGTCTGACAGGGAACTATGGCTACACCTTC.

This sequence joins TRBV19 and TRBJ2-5; D may match TRBD1 or TRBD2 (6 bases each). Germline loops: CDR1 LNHDA, CDR2 SQIVND (reference sequence). The CDR3 consists of 12 residues. The V end lost 3 bases, the J end lost 7 bases, and 9 bases lay between the germline ends. CDR3 sequence reads: CASSIEGGTQYF. DNA of the CDR3: TGTGCCAGTAGTATCGAGGGGGGGACCCAGTACTTC.

This chain links TRBV15 with TRBJ2-2; 7 nucleotides match TRBD2. V lost 2 bases and J lost 1; bases outside the gene matches: 10. The CDR3 totals 18 residues. The germline gives CDR1 LNHNV, CDR2 YYDKDF (reference sequence). The CDR3 DNA reads TGTGCCACCAGCAGATTTGGGAGGGGCAGCCGGAACACCGGGGAGCTGTTTTTT. It translates to CATSRFGRGSRNTGELFF.

The gene calls are TRBV4-1 and TRBJ1-2; D is uncertain. CDR1 and CDR2 (germline): MGHRA, YSYEKL. Trimming stripped 1 base from V and 8 bases from J, with 11 bases between. The CDR3 spans 13 residues. Here the CDR3 DNA reads TGCGCCAGCAGCCAAGGTTTGAGGGAAGGCTACACCTTC. Its translation is CASSQGLREGYTF.

The chain uses TRBV5-4 and TRBJ2-7; D could derive from TRBD1 or TRBD2 (6 bases each). Per the germline V gene, CDR1 is SGHNT and CDR2 is YYREEE (reference sequence). CDR3 length: 14 residues. The V gene lost 1 base and the J gene lost 7 bases, with 15 bases spanning the gap. CDR3 loop: CASSLSGGPREQYF. CDR3 bases: TGTGCCAGCAGCTTGTCTGGGGGGCCGCGGGAGCAGTACTTC.